This T cell receptor beta chain was observed in a study of cytomegalovirus exposure and HLA in healthy donors. Study details: When 350 to 500 donors were genotyped, roughly 78% of them were found to fall in the Caucasian-associated ancestry cluster. Findings and caveats of the study: In a later analysis, V- and J-gene trimming of beta chains associated with a DCLRE1C missense variant, replicated independently. Earlier analysis yielded a pattern in which most TCR beta V segments were productive about 90% or about 30% of the time.

Of note for this clone: What it binds is unknown.

PCR used 60 Vbeta primers and 13 Jbeta primers. Assay used: immunoSEQ multiplex PCR; TCRdb lists only in-frame clones, some missing. The sample totals 49,000 or so clones; its top ten clones hold roughly 26%. The CDR3 length is 16 residues. J was trimmed by 3 bases and V by 3 bases; bases with no gene match: 4. Germline values: CDR1 SGHRS, CDR2 YFSETQ. This sequence joins TRBV5-1 and TRBJ2-3; 13 bases are shared with TRBD2. The origin of this receptor is a man aged 35 to 55 in good health and CMV-seropositive. The sequenced sample consisted of PBMCs. CDR3 amino acids: CASSWTSGGQTDTQYF. CDR3 sequence (DNA): TGCGCCAGCAGCTGGACTAGCGGGGGCCAGACAGATACGCAGTATTTT.